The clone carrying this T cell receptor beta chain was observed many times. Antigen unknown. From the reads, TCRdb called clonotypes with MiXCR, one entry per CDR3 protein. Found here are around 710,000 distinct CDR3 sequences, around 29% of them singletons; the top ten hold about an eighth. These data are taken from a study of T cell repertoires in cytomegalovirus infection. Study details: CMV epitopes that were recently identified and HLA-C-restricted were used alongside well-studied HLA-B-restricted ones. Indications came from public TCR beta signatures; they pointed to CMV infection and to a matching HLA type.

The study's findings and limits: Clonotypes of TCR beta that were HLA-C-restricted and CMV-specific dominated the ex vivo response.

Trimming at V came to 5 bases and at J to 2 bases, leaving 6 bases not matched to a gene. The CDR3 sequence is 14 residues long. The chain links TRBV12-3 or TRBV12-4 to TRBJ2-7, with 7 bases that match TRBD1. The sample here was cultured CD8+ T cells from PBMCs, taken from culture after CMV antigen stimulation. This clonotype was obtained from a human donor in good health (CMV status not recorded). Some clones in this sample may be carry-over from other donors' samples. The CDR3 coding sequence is TGTGCCAGCAGTGCCATGGGACAGACCTACGAGCAGTACTTC. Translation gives CASSAMGQTYEQYF.